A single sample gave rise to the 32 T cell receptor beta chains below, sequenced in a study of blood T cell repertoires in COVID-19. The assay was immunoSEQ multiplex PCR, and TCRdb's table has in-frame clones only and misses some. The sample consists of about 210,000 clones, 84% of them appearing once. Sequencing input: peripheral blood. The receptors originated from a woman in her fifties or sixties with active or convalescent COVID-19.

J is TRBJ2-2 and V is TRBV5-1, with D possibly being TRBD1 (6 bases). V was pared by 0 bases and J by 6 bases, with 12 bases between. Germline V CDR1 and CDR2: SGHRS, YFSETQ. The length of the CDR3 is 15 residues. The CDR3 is CASSLAGAGPGELFF. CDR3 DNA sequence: TGCGCCAGCAGCTTGGCAGGGGCAGGGCCCGGGGAGCTGTTTTTT.

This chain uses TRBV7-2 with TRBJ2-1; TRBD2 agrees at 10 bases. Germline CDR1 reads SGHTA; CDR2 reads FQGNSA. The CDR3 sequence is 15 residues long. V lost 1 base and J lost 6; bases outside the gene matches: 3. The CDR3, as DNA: TGTGCCAGCAGCTTAGAAAGACTAGCGGGCAATGAGCAGTTCTTC. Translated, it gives CASSLERLAGNEQFF.

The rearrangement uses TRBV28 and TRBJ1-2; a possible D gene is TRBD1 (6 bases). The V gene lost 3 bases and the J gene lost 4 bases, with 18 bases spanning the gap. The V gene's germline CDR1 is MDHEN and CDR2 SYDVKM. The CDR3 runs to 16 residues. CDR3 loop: CASSFIGTPRGYGYTF. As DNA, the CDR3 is TGTGCCAGCAGTTTTATCGGCACTCCCAGGGGCTATGGCTACACCTTC.

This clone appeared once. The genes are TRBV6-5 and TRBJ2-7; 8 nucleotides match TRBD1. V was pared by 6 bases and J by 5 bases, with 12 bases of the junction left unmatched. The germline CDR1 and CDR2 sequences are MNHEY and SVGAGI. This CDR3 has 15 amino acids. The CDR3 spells CASSPSGTGLHEQYV. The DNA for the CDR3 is TGTGCCAGCAGCCCCTCGGGGACAGGTCTCCACGAGCAGTACGTC.

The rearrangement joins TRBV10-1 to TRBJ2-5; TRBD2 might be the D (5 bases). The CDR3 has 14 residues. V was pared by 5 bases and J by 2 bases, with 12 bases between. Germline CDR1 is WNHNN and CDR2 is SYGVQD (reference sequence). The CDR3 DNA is TGCGCCAGCAGTTCAAGGGAGAAGCAAGAGACCCAGTACTTC. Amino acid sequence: CASSSREKQETQYF.

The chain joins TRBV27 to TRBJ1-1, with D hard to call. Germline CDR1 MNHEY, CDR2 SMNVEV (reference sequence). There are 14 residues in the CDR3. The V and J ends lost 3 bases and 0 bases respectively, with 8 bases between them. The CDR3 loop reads CASSFSNMNTEAFF. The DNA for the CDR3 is TGTGCCAGCAGTTTCTCAAACATGAACACTGAAGCTTTCTTT.

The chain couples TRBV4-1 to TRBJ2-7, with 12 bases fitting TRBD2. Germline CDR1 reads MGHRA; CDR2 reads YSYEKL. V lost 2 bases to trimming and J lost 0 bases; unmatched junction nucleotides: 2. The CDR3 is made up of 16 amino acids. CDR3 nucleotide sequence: TGCGCCAGCAGCCAACGGACTAGCGGGAACTCCTACGAGCAGTACTTC. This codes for CASSQRTSGNSYEQYF.

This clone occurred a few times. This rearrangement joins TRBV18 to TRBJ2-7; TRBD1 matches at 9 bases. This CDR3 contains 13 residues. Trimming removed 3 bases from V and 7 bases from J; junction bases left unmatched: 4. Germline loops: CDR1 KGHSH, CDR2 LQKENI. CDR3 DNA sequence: TGTGCCAGCTCACCGGGACAGGGAGAGGAGCAGTACTTC. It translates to CASSPGQGEEQYF.

The chain's CDR3 is CASSTGQSGLNTEAFF. The CDR3, as DNA: TGTGCCAGCAGCACGGGACAATCAGGGTTGAACACTGAAGCTTTCTTT. The chain employs TRBV9 and TRBJ1-1; TRBD1 is a possible D gene (6 bases). CDR1 and CDR2 from the germline V gene are SGDLS and YYNGEE. V lost 4 bases and J 0 bases, leaving 16 bases between the germline ends. This CDR3 has 16 residues.

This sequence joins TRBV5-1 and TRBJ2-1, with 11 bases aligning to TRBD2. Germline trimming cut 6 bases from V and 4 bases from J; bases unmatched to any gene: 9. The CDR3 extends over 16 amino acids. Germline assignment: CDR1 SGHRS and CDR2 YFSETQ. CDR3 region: CASKRGTSGSYNEQFF. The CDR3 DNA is TGCGCCAGCAAACGCGGGACTAGCGGATCGTACAATGAGCAGTTCTTC.

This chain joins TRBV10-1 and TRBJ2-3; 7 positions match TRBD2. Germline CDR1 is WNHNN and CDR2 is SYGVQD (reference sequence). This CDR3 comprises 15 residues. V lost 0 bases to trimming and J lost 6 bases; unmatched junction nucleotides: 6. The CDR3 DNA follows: TGCGCCAGCAGTGAGTCAGGCGGGAGATCGGATACGCAGTATTTT. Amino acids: CASSESGGRSDTQYF.

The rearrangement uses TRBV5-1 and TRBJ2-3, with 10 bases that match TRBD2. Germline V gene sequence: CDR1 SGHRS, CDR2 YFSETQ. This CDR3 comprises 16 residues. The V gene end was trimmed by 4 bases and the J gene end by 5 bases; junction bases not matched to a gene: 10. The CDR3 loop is CASSPQRGGPVDTQYF. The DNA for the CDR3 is TGCGCCAGCAGCCCACAGCGGGGGGGGCCGGTAGATACGCAGTATTTT.

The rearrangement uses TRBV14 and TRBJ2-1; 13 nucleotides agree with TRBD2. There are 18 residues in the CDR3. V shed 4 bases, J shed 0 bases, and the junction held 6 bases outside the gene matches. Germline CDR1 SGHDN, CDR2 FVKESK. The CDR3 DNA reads TGTGCCAGCAGCCCGGGACTAGCGGGGCCTAGCTCCTACAATGAGCAGTTCTTC. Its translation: CASSPGLAGPSSYNEQFF.

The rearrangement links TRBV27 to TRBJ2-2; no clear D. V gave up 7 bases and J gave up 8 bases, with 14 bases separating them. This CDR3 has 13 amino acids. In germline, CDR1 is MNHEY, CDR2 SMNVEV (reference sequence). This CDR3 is CASKPALEGELFF. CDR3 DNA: TGTGCCAGCAAACCTGCGCTCGAGGGGGAGCTGTTTTTT.

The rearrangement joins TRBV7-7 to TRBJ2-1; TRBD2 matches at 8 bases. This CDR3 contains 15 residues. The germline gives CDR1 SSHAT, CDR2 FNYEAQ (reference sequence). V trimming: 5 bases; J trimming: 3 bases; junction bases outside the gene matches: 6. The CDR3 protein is CASSRDSGDYNEQFF. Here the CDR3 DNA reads TGTGCCAGCAGCAGAGATAGCGGGGACTACAATGAGCAGTTCTTC.

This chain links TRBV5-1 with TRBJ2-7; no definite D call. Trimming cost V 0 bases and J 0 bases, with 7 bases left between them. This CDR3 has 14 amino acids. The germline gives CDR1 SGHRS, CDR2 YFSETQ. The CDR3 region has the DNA TGCGCCAGCAGCTTGGGACAACTCTCCTACGAGCAGTACTTC. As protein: CASSLGQLSYEQYF.

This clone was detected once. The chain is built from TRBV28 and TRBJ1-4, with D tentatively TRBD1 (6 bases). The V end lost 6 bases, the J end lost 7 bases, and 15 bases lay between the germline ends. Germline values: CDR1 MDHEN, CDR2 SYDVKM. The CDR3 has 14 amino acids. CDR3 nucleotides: TGTGCCAGCAGCGCACAGGGCCTTAGTGAAAAACTGTTTTTT. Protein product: CASSAQGLSEKLFF.

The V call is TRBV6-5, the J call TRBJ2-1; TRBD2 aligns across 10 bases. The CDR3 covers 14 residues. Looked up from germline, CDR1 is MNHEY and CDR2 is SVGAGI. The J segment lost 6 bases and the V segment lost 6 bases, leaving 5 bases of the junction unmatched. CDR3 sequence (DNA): TGTGCCAGCAGCGTAGCGGGAGGAGGCAATGAGCAGTTCTTC. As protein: CASSVAGGGNEQFF.

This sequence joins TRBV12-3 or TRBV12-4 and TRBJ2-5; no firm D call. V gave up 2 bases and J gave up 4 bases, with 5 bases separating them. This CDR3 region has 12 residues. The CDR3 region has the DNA TGTGCCAGCAGTTTAACGGTAGAGACCCAGTACTTC. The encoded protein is CASSLTVETQYF.

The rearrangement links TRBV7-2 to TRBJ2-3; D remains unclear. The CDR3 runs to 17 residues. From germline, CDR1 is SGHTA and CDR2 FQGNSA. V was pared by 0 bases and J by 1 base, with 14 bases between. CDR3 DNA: TGTGCCAGCAGCTTAGCGCTCGCTAACCCTCGCACAGATACGCAGTATTTT. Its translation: CASSLALANPRTDTQYF. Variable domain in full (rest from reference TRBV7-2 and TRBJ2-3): GAGVSQSPSNKVTEKGKDVELRCDPISGHTALYWYRQSLGQGLEFLIYFQGNSAPDKSGLPSDRFSAERTGGSVSTLTIQRTQQEDSAVYLCASSLALANPRTDTQYFGPGTRLTVL.

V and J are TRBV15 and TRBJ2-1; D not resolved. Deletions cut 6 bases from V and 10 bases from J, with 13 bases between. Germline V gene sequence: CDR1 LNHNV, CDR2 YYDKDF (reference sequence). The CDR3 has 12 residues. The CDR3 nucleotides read TGTGCCACCAGTCTGGGCCCCAGGGAGCAGTTCTTC. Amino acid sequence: CATSLGPREQFF.

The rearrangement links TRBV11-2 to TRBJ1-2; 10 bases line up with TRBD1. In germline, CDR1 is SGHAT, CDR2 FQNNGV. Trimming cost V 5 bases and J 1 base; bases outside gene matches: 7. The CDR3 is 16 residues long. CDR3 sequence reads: CASSPGQGLLNYGYTF. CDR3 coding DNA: TGTGCCAGCAGCCCGGGACAGGGGCTTCTTAACTATGGCTACACCTTC.

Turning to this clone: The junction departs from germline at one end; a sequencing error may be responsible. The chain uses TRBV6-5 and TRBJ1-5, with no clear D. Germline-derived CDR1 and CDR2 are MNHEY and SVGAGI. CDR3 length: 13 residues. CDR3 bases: TGCTTCTATACTTCGCGGAGCAATCAGCCCCAGCATTTT. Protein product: CFYTSRSNQPQHF.

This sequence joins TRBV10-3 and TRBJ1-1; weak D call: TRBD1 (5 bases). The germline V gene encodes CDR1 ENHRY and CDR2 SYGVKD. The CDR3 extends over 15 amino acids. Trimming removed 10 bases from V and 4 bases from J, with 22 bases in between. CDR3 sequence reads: CATLRVDREFTEAFF. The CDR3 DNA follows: TGTGCCACCCTCAGGGTCGACAGAGAGTTCACTGAAGCTTTCTTT.

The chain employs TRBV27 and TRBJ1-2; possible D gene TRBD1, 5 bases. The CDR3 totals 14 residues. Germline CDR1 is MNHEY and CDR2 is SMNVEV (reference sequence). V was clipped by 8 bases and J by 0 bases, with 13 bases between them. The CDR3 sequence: CASGDSIANYGYTF. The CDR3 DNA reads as TGTGCCAGCGGTGACAGTATAGCTAACTATGGCTACACCTTC.

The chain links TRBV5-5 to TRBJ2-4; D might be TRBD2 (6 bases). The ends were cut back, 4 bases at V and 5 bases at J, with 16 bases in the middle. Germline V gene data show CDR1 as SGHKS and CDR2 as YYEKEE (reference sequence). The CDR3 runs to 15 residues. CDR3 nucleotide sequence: TGTGCCAGCAGCCCCCAGGTAGCGGTCCAAAACATTCAGTACTTC. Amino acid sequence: CASSPQVAVQNIQYF.

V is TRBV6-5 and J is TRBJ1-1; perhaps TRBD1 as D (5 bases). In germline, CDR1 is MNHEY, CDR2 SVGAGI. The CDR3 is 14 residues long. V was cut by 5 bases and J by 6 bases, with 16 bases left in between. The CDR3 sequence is CASSPGPDRPEAFF. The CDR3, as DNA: TGTGCCAGCAGTCCCGGACCCGACAGACCTGAAGCTTTCTTT.

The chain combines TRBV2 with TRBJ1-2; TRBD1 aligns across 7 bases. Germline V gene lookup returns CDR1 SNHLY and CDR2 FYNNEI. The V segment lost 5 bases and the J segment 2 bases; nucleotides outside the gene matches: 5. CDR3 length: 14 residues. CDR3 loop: CASSRTTGNYGYTF. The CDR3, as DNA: TGTGCCAGCAGTAGAACGACAGGGAACTATGGCTACACCTTC.

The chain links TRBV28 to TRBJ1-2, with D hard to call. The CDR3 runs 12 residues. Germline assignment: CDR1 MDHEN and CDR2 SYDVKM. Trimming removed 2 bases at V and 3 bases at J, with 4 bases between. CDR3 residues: CASSLTDYGYTF. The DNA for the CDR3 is TGTGCCAGCAGTTTAACGGACTATGGCTACACCTTC.

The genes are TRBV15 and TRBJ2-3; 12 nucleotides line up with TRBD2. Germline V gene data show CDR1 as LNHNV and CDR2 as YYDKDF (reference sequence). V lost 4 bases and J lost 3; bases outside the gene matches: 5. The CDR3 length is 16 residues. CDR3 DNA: TGTGCCACCAGCAACCGACTAGCGGGAGCAACAGATACGCAGTATTTT. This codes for CATSNRLAGATDTQYF.

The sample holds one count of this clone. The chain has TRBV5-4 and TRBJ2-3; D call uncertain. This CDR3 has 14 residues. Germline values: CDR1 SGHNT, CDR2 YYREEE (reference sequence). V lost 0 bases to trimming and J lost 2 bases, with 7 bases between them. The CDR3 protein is CASSLVRNTDTQYF. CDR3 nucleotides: TGTGCCAGCAGCTTGGTCAGAAACACAGATACGCAGTATTTT.

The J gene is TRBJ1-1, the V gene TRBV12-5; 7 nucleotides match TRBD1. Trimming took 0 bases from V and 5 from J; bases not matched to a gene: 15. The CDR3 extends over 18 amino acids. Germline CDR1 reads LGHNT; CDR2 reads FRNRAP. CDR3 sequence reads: CASGLVFQGESVSTEAFF. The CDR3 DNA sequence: TGTGCTAGTGGTTTGGTATTCCAGGGGGAATCGGTGAGTACTGAAGCTTTCTTT.